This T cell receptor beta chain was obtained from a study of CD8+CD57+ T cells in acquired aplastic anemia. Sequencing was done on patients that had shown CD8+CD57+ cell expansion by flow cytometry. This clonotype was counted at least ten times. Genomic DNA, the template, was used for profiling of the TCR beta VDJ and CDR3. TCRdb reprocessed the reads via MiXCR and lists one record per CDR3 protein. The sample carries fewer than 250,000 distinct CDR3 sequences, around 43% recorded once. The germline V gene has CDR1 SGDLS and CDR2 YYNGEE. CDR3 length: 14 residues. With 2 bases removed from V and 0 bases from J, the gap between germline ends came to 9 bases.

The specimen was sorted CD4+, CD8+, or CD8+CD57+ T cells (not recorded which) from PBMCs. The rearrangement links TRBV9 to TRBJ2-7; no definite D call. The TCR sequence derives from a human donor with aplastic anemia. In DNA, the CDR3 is TGTGCCAGCAGCGTCGACGGAAGCTCCTACGAGCAGTACTTC. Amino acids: CASSVDGSSYEQYF. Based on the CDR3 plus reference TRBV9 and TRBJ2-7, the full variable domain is DSGVTQTPKHLITATGQRVTLRCSPRSGDLSVYWYQQSLDQGLQFLIQYYNGEERAKGNILERFSAQQFPDLHSELNLSSLELGDSALYFCASSVDGSSYEQYFGPGTRLTVT.